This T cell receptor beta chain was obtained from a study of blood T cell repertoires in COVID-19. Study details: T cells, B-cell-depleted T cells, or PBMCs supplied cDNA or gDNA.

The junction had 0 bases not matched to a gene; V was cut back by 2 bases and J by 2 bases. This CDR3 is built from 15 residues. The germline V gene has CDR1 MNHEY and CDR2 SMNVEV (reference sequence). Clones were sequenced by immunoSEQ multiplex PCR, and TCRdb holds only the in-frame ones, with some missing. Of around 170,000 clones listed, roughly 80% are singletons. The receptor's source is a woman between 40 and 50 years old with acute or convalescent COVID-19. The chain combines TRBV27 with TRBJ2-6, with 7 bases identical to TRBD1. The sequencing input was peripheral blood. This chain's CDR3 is CASSLTGAGANVLTF. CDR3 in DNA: TGTGCCAGCAGTTTAACAGGGGCTGGGGCCAACGTCCTGACTTTC.